This T cell receptor beta chain appears in the sequencing data of a study of cytomegalovirus exposure and HLA in healthy donors. General study findings and limits: Several of the most significant clusters appeared, in a later analysis, to be linked to common viral pathogens.

PCR was performed using 60 Vbeta and 13 Jbeta primers. Sequenced by immunoSEQ multiplex PCR; TCRdb stores in-frame clones only, minus some. This table lists roughly 100,000 clones. In germline, CDR1 is MNHEY, CDR2 SVGAGI. Between the trimmed V and J ends, which lost 0 bases and 0 bases, there was a span of 8 bases. There are 15 residues in the CDR3. All donors participated as healthy donors of bone marrow. As regards this clone: Its matching antigen is unknown.

The chain joins TRBV6-5 to TRBJ1-2; weak D call: TRBD1 (5 bases). This receptor was taken from a man aged 35 to 55 in good health and CMV-seronegative. The sequenced sample consisted of PBMCs. CDR3 nucleotides: TGTGCCAGCAGTTACTCCAGGGCGACTAACTATGGCTACACCTTC. It is translated as CASSYSRATNYGYTF.